The present TCR beta chain was sequenced within a study of T cells in Graves' hyperthyroidism and ophthalmopathy (dated 2019 in TCRdb). About the full investigation: Peripheral blood was sampled at the time of initial diagnosis, prior to any treatment. An independent validation cohort of some 18 hyperthyroidism patients and roughly 16 patients who later progressed to ophthalmopathy tested prospective prediction of ophthalmopathy. The study also compared thyroid tissue and blood T-cell repertoires from five or six Graves' hyperthyroidism patients. TCR Vbeta CDR3 sequencing of 130 to 150 peripheral blood samples (approximately 44 ophthalmopathy, 75 hyperthyroidism and roughly 17 progressor patients) is reported in the paper. For training and testing, the 110 or so patients in the discovery cohort were randomly divided in a 7:3 ratio. Following sampling, methimazole starting at 30 mg daily was given to hyperthyroidism patients, and high-dose intravenous methylprednisolone was given to ophthalmopathy patients. To identify distinguishing TCR V-J signatures, a discovery cohort of about 95 patients was used, comprising some 45 with Graves' ophthalmopathy and some 57 with stable Graves' hyperthyroidism.

Stable Graves' hyperthyroidism was defined as no progression to ophthalmopathy during 18 months of follow-up. Hyperthyroidism patients were aged 18 to 65 years and newly diagnosed, with disease duration of less than 2 months. Patients with uncontrolled infections, other autoimmune diseases, pregnancy or lactation were excluded. Diagnoses relied on clinical symptoms, serum thyroxine and TRAb, thyroid ultrasound and orbital computed tomography. PBMCs were isolated from approximately 10 ml of fresh peripheral blood by Ficoll-Paque density gradient centrifugation. Total RNA was extracted using Trizol reagent, and RNA quality was assessed on an Agilent 2100 Bioanalyzer. CDR1 and CDR2, per the germline V gene, are SGDLS and YYNGEE. Counted from cysteine to phenylalanine, this CDR3 has 15 amino acids. The kept DNA is CDR3 alone, 45 bases in frame from the first base. Relative to germline, V is missing 4 bases and J is missing 7 bases, with 10 bases of the junction outside any gene match.

About this clonotype: It lacks a known antigen. No much larger clone exists at a distance of one base, and base qualities are not known.

TCR beta CDR3 regions were amplified from RNA transcripts. The first round of RT-PCR for the TCR CDR3 was performed with the HTBI primer set and the Qiagen OneStep RT-PCR kit. The libraries were constructed in a second round of multiplex PCR and then size-selected and purified. The libraries were sequenced on an Illumina HiSeq2000 using paired-end 100 bp reads. The paper's data handling went like this. Raw data were processed with SOAPnuke, discarding reads with adapters, uncalled bases, mean Phred below 15, or no exact constant-primer or identifier match. COPE v1.2.5 was used to merge high-quality paired reads, and clonotypes were defined as unique nucleotide sequences. MiTCR v1.1 was used to align the clonotypes against IMGT TRBV, TRBD and TRBJ reference segments. Analysis was restricted to V-J combinations with a frequency above 0.0001, which covered about 99% of repertoires. A TCS score was defined as the ratio of F50 (clonal expansion) to E x V (chaos), with BLOSUM62-based TCRdist applied between CDR3 peptides within each V-J. Welch's t-statistics and random forest reduced some 510 V-J features to 13, which were used in a naive Bayes classifier (R e1071). The public reads were reanalyzed by TCRdb: fastp trimming at Q25, MiXCR alignment, in-frame beta chains only. Rows are unified per CDR3 protein, each entry keeping the most common DNA and genes. TCRdb's processing, not the study's, gives the V and J calls here. The table for this sample lists some 690,000 distinct CDR3 sequences; about 18% of them were counted only once. Jointly, the top ten make up roughly 15% of the sample.

The full study reports these points: Most expanded thyroid clonotypes (frequency above 0.001) were also found in blood, which suggests that blood repertoires may mirror thyroid immune responses. In validation, the model predicted progression to ophthalmopathy with about 71% sensitivity and less than 80% specificity, a median of 6.5 months before onset. A 13 V-J signature model separated ophthalmopathy from stable hyperthyroidism, with approximately 86% sensitivity and 81.08% specificity in cross-validation and 80%/75% in testing. No statistical method was used to fix the sample size in advance, and group allocation was not hidden from the investigators.

This chain joins TRBV9 to TRBJ1-2, and TRBD1 matches 10 of the central bases. Specimen: blood. The origin of this receptor is a man between 50 and 59 years old with Graves' hyperthyroidism. This receptor carries the CDR3 CASSPPRQGAGGYTF. The sequenced DNA: TGTGCCAGCAGCCCTCCGAGACAGGGGGCCGGTGGCTACACCTTC.